The rows below give T cell receptor beta chains drawn from one sample of a study of cytomegalovirus exposure and HLA in healthy donors. The repertoire was sequenced with immunoSEQ multiplex PCR; TCRdb's copy has only in-frame clones and lacks some. The sample has a few hundred thousand clones, about 80% seen once. Sequenced: PBMCs. The source of these receptors is a woman aged 60-75 years in good health and CMV-seropositive. CDR3s include the opening cysteine and the closing phenylalanine or tryptophan.

v_gene	j_gene	CDR3aa
TRBV7-8	TRBJ2-3	CASSSRTDTRYF
TRBV6-6	TRBJ1-2	CASIGGDNYGYTF
TRBV15	TRBJ2-7	CATSNGGSSYEQYF
TRBV28	TRBJ1-2	CASRRTDYGYTF
TRBV10-3	TRBJ1-1	CAISESGLPNTEAFF
TRBV7-9	TRBJ2-7	CASSLDWTRGSYEQYF
TRBV4-1	TRBJ1-3	CASSQVGPWSGNTIYF
TRBV11-3	TRBJ1-1	CASSLGENTEAFF
TRBV10-3	TRBJ1-2	CAISPRDSDYGYTF
TRBV6-6	TRBJ2-6	CASSQGSGANVLTF
TRBV4-1	TRBJ2-7	CASSQEARTNYEQYF
TRBV6-6	TRBJ2-5	CASLKRERGETQYF
TRBV5-4	TRBJ2-1	CASSLAFGGEQFF
TRBV5-1	TRBJ2-7	CASSPSAGASYEQYF
TRBV7-6	TRBJ2-3	CASSWGGRVDSADTQYF
TRBV7-3	TRBJ2-2	CASSPRRGGGYTGELFF
TRBV6-1	TRBJ1-2	CASSEGTANYGYTF
TRBV6-1	TRBJ2-7	CASKVKGDYEQYF
TRBV2	TRBJ2-7	CASSGLAGPSYEQYF
TRBV2	TRBJ2-1	CASSEASHNEQFF
TRBV7-3	TRBJ2-7	CASSFDRGHEQYF
TRBV13	TRBJ2-7	CASSLQGAPYEQYF
TRBV4-1	TRBJ2-7	CASSSPGTLAYEQYF
TRBV28	TRBJ2-7	CASSSVGGSSYEQYF
TRBV9	TRBJ2-3	CASSEGSGLAGGGTDTQYF
TRBV5-4	TRBJ2-5	CASSLLGSGRAETQYF
TRBV4-2	TRBJ2-3	CASSPYKGQTNTDTQYF
TRBV30	TRBJ1-1	CAWSSGYPNTEAFF
TRBV6-5	TRBJ2-7	CASAGGIVSYEQYF
TRBV9	TRBJ2-1	CASSVGGTYNEQFF
TRBV27	TRBJ1-4	CASGRTQGALFF
TRBV10-2	TRBJ1-3	CASSDRIGSGGNTIYF
TRBV10-3	TRBJ2-2	CAISERQGIGELFF
TRBV4-2	TRBJ1-6	CASSQGTGDGNSPLHF
TRBV25-1	TRBJ2-7	CASSQGAPQYF
TRBV13	TRBJ1-2	CASSQTGYGHTF
TRBV5-4	TRBJ2-7	CASSLQGGVREQYF
TRBV5-1	TRBJ2-7	CASSLVQIGRYEQYF
TRBV18	TRBJ1-2	CASSPRESTGGKTLDYGYTF
TRBV19	TRBJ1-4	CATYSGGAGKLFF
TRBV4-1	TRBJ2-2	CASSHPGQGTGELFF
TRBV7-6	TRBJ2-1	CASSQSGRALDEQFF
TRBV11-2	TRBJ1-3	CASSLWGRTSSGNTIYF
TRBV30	TRBJ2-7	CAWSQQGYEQYF